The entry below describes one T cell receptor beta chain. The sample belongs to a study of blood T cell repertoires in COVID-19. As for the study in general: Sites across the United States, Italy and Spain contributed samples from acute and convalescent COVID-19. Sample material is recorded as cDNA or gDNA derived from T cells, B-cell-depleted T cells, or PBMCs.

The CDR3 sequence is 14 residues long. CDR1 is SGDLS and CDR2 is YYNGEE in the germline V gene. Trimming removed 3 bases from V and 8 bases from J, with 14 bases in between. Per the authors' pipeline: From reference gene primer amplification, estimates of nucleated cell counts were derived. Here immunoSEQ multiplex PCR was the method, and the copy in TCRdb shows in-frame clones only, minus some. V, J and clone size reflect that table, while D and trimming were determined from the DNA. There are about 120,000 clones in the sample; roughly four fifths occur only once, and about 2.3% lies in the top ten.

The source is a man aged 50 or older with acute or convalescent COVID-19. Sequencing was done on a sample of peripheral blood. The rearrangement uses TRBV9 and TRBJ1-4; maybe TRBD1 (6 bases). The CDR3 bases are TGTGCCAGCAGCGCCCCCGGGACAACCGAAAAACTGTTTTTT. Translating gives CASSAPGTTEKLFF.